The present TCR beta chain was sequenced within a study of neurological immune-mediated disorders (dated by TCRdb to between 2019 and 2020). Looking at the study overall: The study compared peripheral blood TCR-beta repertoires of HTLV-I-associated myelopathy (HAM/TSP) patients, multiple sclerosis patients and healthy controls using UMI-based sequencing. Alongside PBMC samples, the set of more than 80 TCR-beta libraries contained longitudinal samples, technical triplicates, and paired CD4+ and CD8+ T-cell subsets that had been sorted. The cohort included approximately 68 subjects: some 15 with HAM/TSP, some 35 with multiple sclerosis, and approximately 20 healthy controls.

As regards this clonotype: Its binding antigen is unknown. No per-base quality is available; no much larger clone lies one base away.

Unsorted PBMC libraries were generated from 2 million PBMCs stored in RNAlater at -80 °C until RNA extraction. Peripheral blood was subjected to Ficoll-Hypaque density gradient centrifugation to isolate PBMCs, which were then cryopreserved in liquid nitrogen. cDNA was synthesized by template-switch 5'RACE using a primer carrying a 10-nucleotide random unique molecular identifier by which each TCR transcript was tagged. Over 170 million TCR-beta sequences, covering 15-18 subjects, were produced in each sequencing run. The RNeasy kit was used to extract total RNA. Using the KAPA Real-time Library Amplification kit, TCR-beta VDJ regions were amplified with primers for the TCR constant region and the 5'RACE anchor. A first PCR added sample indexes and Illumina adaptors, after which a second PCR increased the library yield. After Ampure bead purification, the TCR product of roughly 650 bp was size-selected on a 2% E-gel SizeSelection system. Before pooling, libraries had their quality checked on a Bioanalyzer, their concentration measured with Qubit, and their quantity determined with the Kapa Library Quantification kit. Libraries were sequenced paired-end 2 x 150 bp on an Illumina HiSeq 2500. To increase sequence diversity, roughly 24-32% phiX was spiked into each library pool. The original pipeline was this. The quality-filtered reads were processed with the UMI-based MiGEC pipeline, whose error correction step removed more than 80% of the raw TCR sequences. VDJ genes were aligned to IMGT germline references, and each clonotype was defined by a unique CDR3 amino acid sequence together with V-J genes. Clonal expansion, Shannon diversity and CDR3 relatedness (CalcPairwiseDistances, ClusterSamples) were evaluated with VDJtools, and phylogenetic trees were built with CLCbio workbench. Expanded clones were defined as having at least 8 unique UMIs, based on coefficient-of-variation modelling across technical triplicates. TCRdb's own reprocessing of the public reads used fastp at Q25 and MiXCR and kept productive beta chains. Each CDR3 protein gets just one entry, which takes the most common genes and DNA from the rows behind it. What appears here as the V and J calls and clone size reflects TCRdb's work, not the paper's. This sample gives 48,000 or so distinct CDR3 sequences in total; 10% to 13% of them show up just once. The top ten constitute approximately 21% of the sample.

The CDR3 numbers 14 residues from cysteine through phenylalanine. Only the CDR3 portion is preserved as DNA: 42 bases, with reading frame beginning at the first base. Sequences LGHNA (CDR1) and YSLEER (CDR2) are obtained from the germline V gene. V was cut back by 3 bases and J by 1 base, leaving a gap of 10 bases between them. General study outcomes and caveats: No identical CDR3 amino acid sequences were shared among expanded clones across subjects, suggesting private TCR-beta repertoires in all groups. TCR clonal expansion was highest in HAM/TSP patients and lowest in MS patients, with MS patients falling below even healthy controls.

The chain couples TRBV4-3 to TRBJ2-7; possibly the D gene is TRBD2, per 6 matching bases. Specimen: PBMCs. This TCR derives from a woman between 35 and 50 years old with HTLV-1-associated myelopathy (HAM/TSP). The CDR3 corresponds to CASSQGLHSYEQYF. The DNA reads TGCGCCAGCAGCCAGGGACTCCATTCCTACGAGCAGTACTTC.